This section outlines one TCR beta chain sequence together with its context. The antigen it recognizes is unknown. There are no base qualities to consult, and no much larger clone falls within one base. These data come from a study of blood T cell repertoires in COVID-19 (dated by TCRdb to about 2020). Regarding the study in general: Samples covering the acute and convalescent phases of COVID-19 were provided by collaborators in the United States, Italy and Spain. The material from the prospective study consisted of cDNA or gDNA derived from T cells, B-cell-depleted T cells, or PBMCs. The dataset comprised deeply sampled blood TCRbeta repertoires from subjects exposed to, actively infected with, or recovered from COVID-19. The repertoires were released in a freely available public database meant as a resource for research on the immune response to SARS-CoV-2. Samples came from the ongoing ImmuneRACE study (first 160 participants) plus 1,254 subjects from 6 global collaborators. Sample metadata almost always included a de-identified subject ID, COVID-19 status, age in years and sex. Where HLA class I and class II types were available, the types were taken from metadata supplied by the sample provider, not from assay-based typing.

The CDR3 has 14 amino acids, counting the end cysteine and phenylalanine. Solely the CDR3 DNA is kept, with 42 bases framed from the first base. Reading the germline V gene (reference sequence) gives CDR1 DFQATT and CDR2 SNEGSKA. V gives up 3 bases and J gives up 0 bases, and the segment between their germline ends measures 8 bases. Collaborating institutions collected whole blood in K2EDTA tubes following their own protocols. Collaborator samples were shipped for TCRbeta analysis as frozen whole blood, isolated PBMCs, or DNA extracted from either sample type. The paper's findings and limits, for the study overall: The amount of clinical and demographic metadata varied by source and participant and was provided uncurated.

The immunoSEQ Assay, a bias-controlled multiplex PCR, was used to amplify TCRbeta CDR3 regions from genomic DNA. As for how the authors treated the data: Nucleated cell counts per sample were estimated from amplification of reference gene primers within the assay. To quantify the absolute abundance of each unique TCRbeta CDR3 rearrangement, sequence reads were collapsed and filtered. Productive Simpson clonality was computed per sample as the square root of Simpson's diversity index over productive rearrangements. The source is immuneACCESS, and TCRdb retained only in-frame sequences with V and J called. Part of the clones is not carried over; for the studies checked, unresolved V genes explain less than half of this, and the remainder is unexplained. D and trimming come from the DNA, and the V and J calls and clone size come from that table. The sample yields tens of thousands of clones; about 80% were counted once. Around 4.3% of the sample is held by the ten biggest clonotypes.

The sequenced sample consisted of peripheral blood. This receptor was obtained from an older woman with acute or convalescent COVID-19. The sequence is built from TRBV20-1 and TRBJ2-2, with TRBD1 as a weak D call on 6 bases. The CDR3: CSASRQANTGELFF. The DNA is as follows: TGCAGTGCTAGTAGACAGGCGAACACCGGGGAGCTGTTTTTT.